This passage covers 14 T cell receptor beta chains from one sample sequenced in a study of T cells in tumors after PD-1 blockade. Repertoires were generated with immunoSEQ multiplex PCR, while TCRdb's copy carries only in-frame clones and drops some. This sample has tens of thousands of clones, with roughly 80% found just once. Sequencing used PBMCs, obtained before anti-PD-1 treatment. The receptors were gathered from a human donor with basal cell carcinoma.

The chain employs TRBV12-5 and TRBJ1-1, with 7 bases that match TRBD1. Germline-derived CDR1 and CDR2 are LGHNT and FRNRAP. V shed 6 bases, J shed 7 bases, and the junction held 5 bases outside the gene matches. This CDR3 comprises 12 residues. The CDR3 DNA is TGTGCTAGTGGCCGGGGACAGAATGAAGCTTTCTTT. Protein: CASGRGQNEAFF.

The chain is built from TRBV3-1 (or the pseudogene TRBV3-2) and TRBJ2-7; D uncertain. Germline loops: CDR1 LGHDT, CDR2 YNNKEL (reference sequence). The CDR3 is made up of 12 amino acids. Between the trimmed V and J ends, which lost 3 bases and 4 bases, there was a span of 7 bases. CDR3 in amino acids: CASSHGRYEQYF. CDR3 DNA sequence: TGTGCCAGCAGCCACGGCCGGTACGAGCAGTACTTC.

This chain links TRBV7-9 with TRBJ1-1; the D gene is possibly TRBD1 (6 bases). The germline V gene encodes CDR1 SEHNR and CDR2 FQNEAQ (reference sequence). The CDR3 consists of 14 residues. V shed 8 bases and J shed 1 base, with 14 bases lying between them. For the CDR3, the DNA is TGTGCCAGCTCGGAGGGACACAGGAACACTGAAGCTTTCTTT. It codes for CASSEGHRNTEAFF.

The chain employs TRBV29-1 and TRBJ1-2; D unclear. V dropped 5 bases and J dropped 4 bases, with 5 bases sitting between them. Germline lookup yields CDR1 SQVTM and CDR2 ANQGSEA. The CDR3 is 10 amino acids. CDR3 residues: CSVNVYGYTF. CDR3 DNA: TGCAGCGTTAACGTCTATGGCTACACCTTC.

The CDR3 DNA sequence: TGCAGTGCTAGTGATCCTCCGGACCCTAAAGCTTTCTTT. This gives the protein CSASDPPDPKAFF. J is TRBJ1-1 and V is TRBV20-1; D gene uncertain. The germline V and J ends were trimmed by 3 bases and 9 bases, with 17 bases remaining between them. CDR3 size: 13 residues. The germline CDR1 and CDR2 sequences are DFQATT and SNEGSKA (reference sequence).

The chain couples TRBV12-3 or TRBV12-4 to TRBJ2-1; maybe TRBD2 (5 bases). V gave up 7 bases and J gave up 4 bases, with 8 bases separating them. The CDR3 contains 12 residues. CDR3 in amino acids: CASTSGYNEQFF. The CDR3 coding sequence is TGTGCCAGCACCTCGGGGTACAATGAGCAGTTCTTC.

The V and J genes are TRBV29-1 and TRBJ1-1; D remains unclear. The CDR3 loop spans 13 amino acids. In germline, CDR1 is SQVTM, CDR2 ANQGSEA. Trimming cost V 0 bases and J 5 bases, with 10 bases left between them. CDR3 sequence: CSVEDMVYTEAFF. CDR3 coding DNA: TGCAGCGTTGAAGATATGGTGTATACTGAAGCTTTCTTT. The whole variable domain, filled in from reference TRBV29-1 and TRBJ1-1, reads SAVISQKPSRDICQRGTSLTIQCQVDSQVTMMFWYRQQPGQSLTLIATANQGSEATYESGFVIDKFPISRPNLTFSTLTVSNMSPEDSSIYLCSVEDMVYTEAFFGQGTRLTVV.

V is TRBV15 and J is TRBJ1-4; 8 bases agree with TRBD1. Trimming removed 3 bases from V and 7 bases from J; junction bases left unmatched: 10. The CDR3 is 16 amino acids. Per germline, CDR1 LNHNV and CDR2 YYDKDF (reference sequence). CDR3 loop: CATSRKGEDRGEKLFF. Written as DNA, the CDR3 is TGTGCCACCAGCAGGAAGGGAGAAGACAGGGGTGAAAAACTGTTTTTT.

This clone was observed a few times. This sequence joins TRBV6-5 and TRBJ2-7; a weak D match, TRBD1 (5 bases). Germline CDR1 and CDR2: MNHEY and SVGAGI. With 1 base removed from V and 1 base from J, the gap between germline ends came to 11 bases. This CDR3 region has 15 residues. The DNA for the CDR3 is TGTGCCAGCAGTTACTGGTCAGGGAAGTCCTACGAGCAGTACTTC. Protein sequence: CASSYWSGKSYEQYF.

The V and J genes are TRBV5-5 and TRBJ2-7, with 7 bases matching TRBD1. Germline V gene lookup returns CDR1 SGHKS and CDR2 YYEKEE (reference sequence). Trimming at V came to 4 bases and at J to 0 bases, leaving 4 bases not matched to a gene. This CDR3 has 14 residues. The CDR3 nucleotides are TGTGCCAGCAGCGTCCGGGACAGCTCCTACGAGCAGTACTTC. Encoded protein: CASSVRDSSYEQYF.

This CDR3 is CATSDQDRNYGYTF. The CDR3 region has the DNA TGTGCCACCAGTGACCAGGACAGAAACTATGGCTACACCTTC. The rearrangement joins TRBV24-1 to TRBJ1-2; perhaps TRBD1 as D (6 bases). Per the germline V gene, CDR1 is KGHDR and CDR2 is SFDVKD. V was clipped by 4 bases and J by 2 bases, with 10 bases between them. This CDR3 has 14 amino acids.

The rearrangement links TRBV29-1 to TRBJ1-2; D possibly corresponds to TRBD1 (6 bases). Between the trimmed V and J ends, which lost 0 bases and 4 bases, there was a span of 12 bases. This CDR3 region has 14 residues. CDR1 SQVTM and CDR2 ANQGSEA come from the germline V gene. Here the CDR3 DNA reads TGCAGCGTTGAAGATACAGGGAATCCCTATGGCTACACCTTC. Protein product: CSVEDTGNPYGYTF.

This chain uses TRBV2 with TRBJ2-3; TRBD2 agrees at 12 bases. CDR1 and CDR2 from the germline V gene are SNHLY and FYNNEI. CDR3 length equals 19 residues. V lost 7 bases, J lost 5 bases, and 19 bases stayed unmatched. The CDR3 region is CASTVASGGARRLGDTQYF. In DNA form, the CDR3 reads TGTGCCAGCACGGTGGCTAGCGGGGGGGCCCGGCGTCTGGGAGATACGCAGTATTTT.

The chain joins TRBV19 to TRBJ2-5, with no clear D. The CDR3 length is 13 residues. Germline V gene sequence: CDR1 LNHDA, CDR2 SQIVND (reference sequence). V was shortened by 3 bases and J by 5 bases, with 10 bases between the two germline ends. CDR3 residues: CASSIGGFETQYF. CDR3 coding DNA: TGTGCCAGTAGTATCGGCGGTTTCGAGACCCAGTACTTC.